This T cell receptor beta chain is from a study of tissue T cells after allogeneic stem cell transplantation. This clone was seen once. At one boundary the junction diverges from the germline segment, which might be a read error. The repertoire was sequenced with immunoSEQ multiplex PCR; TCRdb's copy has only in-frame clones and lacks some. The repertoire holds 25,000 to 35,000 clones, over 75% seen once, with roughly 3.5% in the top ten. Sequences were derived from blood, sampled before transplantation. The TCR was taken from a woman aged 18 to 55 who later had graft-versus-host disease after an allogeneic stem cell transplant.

The CDR3 is CASSKPQGPIEAQYF. In DNA, the CDR3 is TGTGCCAGCAGCAAACCACAGGGACCGATAGAGGCCCAGTACTTC. This chain connects TRBV13 to TRBJ2-5; D may be TRBD1 (6 bases). CDR3 size: 15 residues. The V gene's germline CDR1 is PRHDT and CDR2 FYEKMQ (reference sequence).